A single sample is the source of the 24 T cell receptor beta chains below, sequenced in a study of T-cell memory formation after mild COVID-19 (dated by TCRdb to 2020 to 2022). Receptor amplification or capture employed 5' RACE. Instrument used: Illumina NovaSeq 6000. TCRdb reran the public reads through fastp at Q25 and MiXCR, keeping productive beta chains. Each record represents a unique CDR3 protein, reported with the most common genes and DNA among its rows. The sample has approximately 400,000 distinct CDR3 sequences on record, 20% to 25% of them singletons. Of the sample, around 8.7% falls within the top ten clones. The sample comprised PBMCs or a T cell subset sorted from them (not recorded which). All receptors come from an adult woman who had mild COVID-19 (a few samples of this study predate the infection). The sample titles of this study are shuffled in the database, so cell type and time point are left out; the donor was told from shared clones.

This clonotype was seen a handful of times. The rearrangement links TRBV5-1 to TRBJ2-2; 14 positions agree with TRBD2. Germline CDR1 SGHRS, CDR2 YFSETQ. This CDR3 has 15 residues. Unmatched junction bases numbered 5, after V lost 7 bases and J lost 6 bases. CDR3 protein: CASRGLAGVSGELFF. The CDR3 coding sequence is TGCGCCAGCCGGGGACTAGCGGGGGTATCCGGGGAGCTGTTTTTT.

V usage is TRBV7-7 and J usage is TRBJ2-5, with D possibly being TRBD1 (5 bases). The CDR3 is made up of 16 amino acids. CDR1 is SSHAT, CDR2 FNYEAQ, per germline (reference sequence). V was clipped by 1 base and J by 0 bases, with 12 bases between them. CDR3 DNA sequence: TGTGCCAGCAGCTTAGGTTTCAGGGTACACCAAGAGACCCAGTACTTC. Its protein product is CASSLGFRVHQETQYF.

In this sample, this clonotype turned up a few times. The CDR3 DNA follows: TGCGCCAGCAGCCCGCTAGGACAGGGGGGGAATAATGAGCAGTTCTTC. Protein sequence: CASSPLGQGGNNEQFF. The chain couples TRBV5-1 to TRBJ2-1; 10 nucleotides match TRBD1. The germline V gene encodes CDR1 SGHRS and CDR2 YFSETQ. This CDR3 spans 16 amino acids. Trimming cost V 4 bases and J 7 bases; bases outside gene matches: 11.

The sample holds a few counts of this clonotype. The chain carries TRBV24-1 and TRBJ1-2; D might be TRBD1 (6 bases). V lost 4 bases and J lost 4, with 12 bases in between. Germline CDR1 KGHDR, CDR2 SFDVKD. The CDR3 consists of 14 residues. CDR3 amino acids: CATSDSRGSYGYTF. CDR3 bases: TGTGCCACCAGTGACTCGAGGGGGAGCTATGGCTACACCTTC.

This clonotype was found a few times. The chain recombines TRBV7-8 with TRBJ2-1; TRBD1 aligns across 7 bases. CDR1 is SGHVS, CDR2 FQNEAQ, per germline. V was pared by 0 bases and J by 4 bases, with 6 bases of the junction left unmatched. The CDR3 is 16 amino acids. CDR3 loop: CASSLALWTGYNEQFF. The CDR3 nucleotides are TGTGCCAGCAGCTTAGCGCTGTGGACAGGTTACAATGAGCAGTTCTTC.

This rearrangement joins TRBV28 to TRBJ1-5; D remains ambiguous. This CDR3 is built from 13 residues. From germline, CDR1 is MDHEN and CDR2 SYDVKM. Trimming took off 2 bases at V and 9 bases at J, with 11 bases between the two ends. CDR3 coding DNA: TGTGCCAGCAGTTTAGAATATGGATCGCCCCAGCATTTT. Protein sequence: CASSLEYGSPQHF.

This clonotype was seen repeatedly, ten times or more. The gene calls are TRBV23-1 and TRBJ2-4; the match to TRBD2 covers 13 bases. TRBV23-1 is noted as an ORF with a role that remains uncertain. Trimming removed 11 bases from V and 3 bases from J; junction bases left unmatched: 7. The CDR3 is made up of 15 amino acids. CDR3 residues: CAGGLAGLIKNIQYF. The CDR3 nucleotides read TGCGCCGGGGGACTAGCGGGGCTAATCAAAAACATTCAGTACTTC.

This clonotype was observed a few times. The genes are TRBV7-6 and TRBJ2-1; no reliable D call. CDR1 SGHVS and CDR2 FNYEAQ come from the germline V gene. V lost 5 bases to trimming and J lost 0 bases, with 11 bases between them. CDR3 size: 15 residues. CDR3 region: CASSPVRSSYNEQFF. The DNA of the CDR3 is TGTGCCAGCAGCCCCGTCCGGAGCTCCTACAATGAGCAGTTCTTC.

This clonotype was seen more than once but under ten times. The V and J genes are TRBV20-1 and TRBJ1-5, with 8 nucleotides matching TRBD1. Germline CDR1 DFQATT, CDR2 SNEGSKA (reference sequence). J was trimmed by 6 bases and V by 6 bases; bases with no gene match: 10. The CDR3 totals 14 residues. In nucleotides, the CDR3 is TGCAGTGCCACTAAAAACAGGGGGGCTCAGCCCCAGCATTTT. This translates into CSATKNRGAQPQHF.

This clonotype was counted ten times or more. V and J are TRBV5-1 and TRBJ2-3; 12 bases are shared with TRBD2. CDR3 length: 17 amino acids. V was clipped by 3 bases and J by 6 bases; unmatched bases: 11. The germline gives CDR1 SGHRS, CDR2 YFSETQ. In DNA, the CDR3 is TGCGCCAGCAGCTCGACGGTGACTAGCGGGAGATTGGATACGCAGTATTTT. Residues: CASSSTVTSGRLDTQYF. Complete variable domain (other parts from reference TRBV5-1 and TRBJ2-3): KAGVTQTPRYLIKTRGQQVTLSCSPISGHRSVSWYQQTPGQGLQFLFEYFSETQRNKGNFPGRFSGRQFSNSRSEMNVSTLELGDSALYLCASSSTVTSGRLDTQYFGPGTRLTVL.

This clonotype has only one observation. The V and J genes are TRBV9 and TRBJ2-1, with 8 positions matching TRBD2. This CDR3 is built from 17 residues. Germline CDR1 is SGDLS and CDR2 is YYNGEE. Trimming at V came to 4 bases and at J to 7 bases, leaving 16 bases not matched to a gene. For the CDR3, the DNA is TGTGCCAGCAGCCTCACCCCTGCTAACGGGAGGGTGAATGAGCAGTTCTTC. It is translated as CASSLTPANGRVNEQFF.

This clonotype showed up many times. The chain links TRBV20-1 to TRBJ1-2; D not certain. CDR1 DFQATT and CDR2 SNEGSKA come from the germline V gene (reference sequence). The CDR3 spans 13 residues. The germline V and J ends were trimmed by 6 bases and 4 bases, with 15 bases remaining between them. The CDR3 DNA reads as TGCAGTGCACCCTTAGCCGGGAGCTATGGCTACACCTTC. Amino acid sequence: CSAPLAGSYGYTF.

Concerning this clonotype: This CDR3 is missing its conserved last phenylalanine or tryptophan, likely due to a read error. The DNA is omitted, as the CDR3 cannot be located on it reliably, and the CDR3 follows TCRdb's listing. The chain uses TRBV7-3 and TRBJ2-1. Germline V lookup: CDR1 SGHTA, CDR2 FQGTGA. Including both end residues, the CDR3 is 10 amino acids long. The CDR3 region is CASSSISHFN.

J is TRBJ1-2 and V is TRBV18, with 9 bases matching TRBD1. CDR1 KGHSH and CDR2 LQKENI come from the germline V gene. With 6 bases clipped from V and 1 base from J, the junction kept 3 bases outside the gene matches. This CDR3 has 14 residues. The CDR3 region is CASSGTGLNYGYTF. CDR3 nucleotide sequence: TGTGCCAGCTCCGGGACAGGGCTTAACTATGGCTACACCTTC.

The chain employs TRBV6-6 and TRBJ1-2; D remains ambiguous. Looked up from germline, CDR1 is MNHNY and CDR2 is SVGAGI (reference sequence). This CDR3 is 13 amino acids long. V shed 0 bases and J shed 8 bases, with 10 bases lying between them. The DNA for the CDR3 is TGTGCCAGCAGTTACTCGGCCCAGAACGGCTACACCTTC. Amino acids: CASSYSAQNGYTF.

The chain has TRBV9 and TRBJ1-1, with a tentative D call TRBD1 (5 bases). The germline V and J ends were trimmed by 5 bases and 3 bases, with 14 bases remaining between them. The CDR3 totals 14 residues. CDR1 SGDLS and CDR2 YYNGEE come from the germline V gene. The CDR3 protein is CASSRGYRYTEAFF. The CDR3 DNA sequence: TGTGCCAGCAGTCGGGGCTATAGGTACACTGAAGCTTTCTTT. The whole variable domain, filled in from reference TRBV9 and TRBJ1-1, reads DSGVTQTPKHLITATGQRVTLRCSPRSGDLSVYWYQQSLDQGLQFLIQYYNGEERAKGNILERFSAQQFPDLHSELNLSSLELGDSALYFCASSRGYRYTEAFFGQGTRLTVV.

The chain has TRBV5-1 and TRBJ2-7, with 8 bases matching TRBD1. Germline CDR1 is SGHRS and CDR2 is YFSETQ. This CDR3 is 13 amino acids long. Trimming removed 0 bases from V and 7 bases from J; junction bases left unmatched: 3. The CDR3 reads CASSLGQGWEQYF. The CDR3 region has the DNA TGCGCCAGCAGCTTGGGACAGGGGTGGGAGCAGTACTTC.

This rearrangement joins TRBV18 to TRBJ2-7; D is ambiguous. V lost 3 bases, J lost 0 bases, and 12 bases lay in between. The CDR3 contains 15 residues. The germline gives CDR1 KGHSH, CDR2 LQKENI. The CDR3 DNA sequence: TGTGCCAGCTCACCCCGCGGTCCTCTCTCCTACGAGCAGTACTTC. Encoded protein: CASSPRGPLSYEQYF.

The CDR3 sequence: CSARDGVREYTDTQYF. CDR3 DNA sequence: TGCAGTGCTAGAGATGGAGTCCGCGAATACACAGATACGCAGTATTTT. The V gene is TRBV20-1, the J gene TRBJ2-3; D remains ambiguous. V was shortened by 0 bases and J by 2 bases, with 15 bases between the two germline ends. The V gene's germline CDR1 is DFQATT and CDR2 SNEGSKA (reference sequence). There are 16 residues in the CDR3.

The gene calls are TRBV12-1 and TRBJ2-7; the table names TRBD1, a call not compared with the DNA. TRBV12-1 is recorded as a pseudogene. This CDR3 comprises 17 residues. CDR3 coding DNA: TGTGCCAGCAGCCACTCAGGGCAGGGGGCCCCACTCTACGAGCAGTACTTC. Its translation: CASSHSGQGAPLYEQYF.

The J gene is TRBJ2-1, the V gene TRBV12-3 or TRBV12-4, with 11 bases identical to TRBD2. The CDR3 has 15 amino acids. With V trimmed by 1 base and J by 7 bases, 3 bases remained unmatched. The CDR3 nucleotides read TGTGCCAGCAGTTTAGGGACTAGCGGGCTTAATGAGCAGTTCTTC. It codes for CASSLGTSGLNEQFF.

The chain couples TRBV29-1 to TRBJ1-2, with D perhaps TRBD1 (5 bases). This CDR3 has 13 residues. Trimming stripped 7 bases from V and 0 bases from J, with 12 bases between. Germline V CDR1 and CDR2: SQVTM, ANQGSEA. Here the CDR3 DNA reads TGCAGCGCCGGGGGGGTAGCTAACTATGGCTACACCTTC. Translation: CSAGGVANYGYTF.

This clonotype was recorded only once. The genes are TRBV24-1 and TRBJ2-3, with D possibly called TRBD1 or TRBD2 (5 bases each). V was cut by 6 bases and J by 6 bases, with 18 bases left in between. CDR3 size: 15 residues. CDR1 and CDR2 from the germline V gene are KGHDR and SFDVKD. CDR3 sequence reads: CATSSFQGTTDTQYF. The CDR3 coding sequence is TGTGCCACCAGTAGCTTCCAAGGGACCACTGATACGCAGTATTTT.

The chain combines TRBV3-1 with TRBJ2-3, with D unclear. This CDR3 contains 14 residues. The germline CDR1 and CDR2 sequences are LGHDT and YNNKEL (reference sequence). The ends were cut back, 1 base at V and 4 bases at J, with 9 bases in the middle. In nucleotides, the CDR3 is TGTGCCAGCAGCCAAGGTCACGGCTCAGATACGCAGTATTTT. Translating it yields CASSQGHGSDTQYF.